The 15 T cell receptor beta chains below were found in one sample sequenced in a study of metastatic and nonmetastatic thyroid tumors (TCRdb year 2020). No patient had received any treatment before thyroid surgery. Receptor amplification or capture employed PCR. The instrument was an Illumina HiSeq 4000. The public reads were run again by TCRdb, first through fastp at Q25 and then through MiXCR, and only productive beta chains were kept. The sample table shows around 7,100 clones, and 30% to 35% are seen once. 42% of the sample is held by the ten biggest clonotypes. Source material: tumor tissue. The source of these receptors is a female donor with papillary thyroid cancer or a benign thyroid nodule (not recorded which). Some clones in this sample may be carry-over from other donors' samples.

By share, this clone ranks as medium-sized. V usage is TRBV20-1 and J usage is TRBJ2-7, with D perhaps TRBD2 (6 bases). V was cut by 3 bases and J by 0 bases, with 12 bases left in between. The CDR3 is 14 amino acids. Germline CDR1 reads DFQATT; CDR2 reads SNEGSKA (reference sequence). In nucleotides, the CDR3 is TGCAGTGCTAGCGGGAGCGCTACCTCCTACGAGCAGTACTTC. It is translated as CSASGSATSYEQYF.

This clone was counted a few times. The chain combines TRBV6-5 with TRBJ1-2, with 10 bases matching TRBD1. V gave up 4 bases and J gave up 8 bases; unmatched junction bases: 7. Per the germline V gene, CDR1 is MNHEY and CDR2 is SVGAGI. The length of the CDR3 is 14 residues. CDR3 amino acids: CASSFRGQGDGYTF. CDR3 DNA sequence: TGTGCCAGCAGTTTCCGCGGACAGGGGGACGGCTACACCTTC.

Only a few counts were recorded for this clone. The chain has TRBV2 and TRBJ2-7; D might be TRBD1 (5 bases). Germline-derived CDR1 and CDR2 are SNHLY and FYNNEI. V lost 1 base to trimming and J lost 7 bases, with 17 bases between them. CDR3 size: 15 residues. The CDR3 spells CASSEEGGATFEQYF. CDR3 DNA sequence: TGTGCCAGCAGTGAAGAAGGTGGGGCAACGTTTGAGCAGTACTTC.

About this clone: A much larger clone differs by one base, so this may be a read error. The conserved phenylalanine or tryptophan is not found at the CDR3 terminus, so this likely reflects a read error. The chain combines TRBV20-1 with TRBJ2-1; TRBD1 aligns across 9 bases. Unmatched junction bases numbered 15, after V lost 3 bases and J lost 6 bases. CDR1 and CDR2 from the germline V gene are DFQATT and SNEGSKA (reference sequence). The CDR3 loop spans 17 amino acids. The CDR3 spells CSASGTGLFQWGNEQFS. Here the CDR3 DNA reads TGCAGTGCTAGCGGGACAGGGCTTTTTCAATGGGGCAATGAGCAGTTCTCC.

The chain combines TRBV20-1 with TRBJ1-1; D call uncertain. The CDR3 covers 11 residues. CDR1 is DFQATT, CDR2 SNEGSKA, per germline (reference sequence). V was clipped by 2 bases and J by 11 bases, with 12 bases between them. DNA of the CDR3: TGCAGTGCTAGATTACTAGCATCGGCTTTCTTT. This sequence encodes CSARLLASAFF.

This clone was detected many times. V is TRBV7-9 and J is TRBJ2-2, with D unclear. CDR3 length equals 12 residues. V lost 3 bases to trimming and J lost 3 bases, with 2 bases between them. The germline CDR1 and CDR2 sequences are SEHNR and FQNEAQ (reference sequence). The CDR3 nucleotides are TGTGCCAGCAGCTTTTACACCGGGGAGCTGTTTTTT. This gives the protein CASSFYTGELFF. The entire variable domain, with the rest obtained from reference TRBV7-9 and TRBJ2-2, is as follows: DTGVSQNPRHKITKRGQNVTFRCDPISEHNRLYWYRQTLGQGPEFLTYFQNEAQLEKSRLLSDRFSAERPKGSFSTLEIQRTEQGDSAMYLCASSFYTGELFFGEGSRLTVL.

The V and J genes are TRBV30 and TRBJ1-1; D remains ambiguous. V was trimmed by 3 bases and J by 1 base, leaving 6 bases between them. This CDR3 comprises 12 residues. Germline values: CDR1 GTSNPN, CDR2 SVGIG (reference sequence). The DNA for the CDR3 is TGTGCCTGGAGGGGCGGGAACACTGAAGCTTTCTTT. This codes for CAWRGGNTEAFF. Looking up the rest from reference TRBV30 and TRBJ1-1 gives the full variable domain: SQTIHQWPATLVQPVGSPLSLECTVEGTSNPNLYWYRQAAGRGLQLLFYSVGIGQISSEVPQNLSASRPQDRQFILSSKKLLLSDSGFYLCAWRGGNTEAFFGQGTRLTVV.

The CDR3 sequence is CSVYLQDYEQYF. The CDR3 DNA reads as TGCAGTGTTTACCTACAGGACTACGAGCAGTACTTC. The chain joins TRBV20-1 to TRBJ2-7; possibly TRBD1 for D (5 bases). The ends were cut back, 7 bases at V and 3 bases at J, with 13 bases in the middle. CDR3 length: 12 residues. Germline V gives CDR1 DFQATT, CDR2 SNEGSKA (reference sequence).

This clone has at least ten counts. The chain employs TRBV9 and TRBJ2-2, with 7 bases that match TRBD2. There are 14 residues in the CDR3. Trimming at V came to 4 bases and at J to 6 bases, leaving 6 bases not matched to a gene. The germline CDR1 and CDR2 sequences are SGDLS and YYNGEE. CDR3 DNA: TGTGCCAGCAGCTCCGGGACTACCGCCGGGGAGCTGTTTTTT. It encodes CASSSGTTAGELFF.

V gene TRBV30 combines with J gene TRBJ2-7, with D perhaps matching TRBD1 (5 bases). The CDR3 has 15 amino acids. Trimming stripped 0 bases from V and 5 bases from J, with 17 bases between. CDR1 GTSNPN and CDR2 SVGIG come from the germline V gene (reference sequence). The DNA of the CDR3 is TGTGCCTGGAGTGTAGAGGTCGCCAGGGTGGACGAGCAGTACTTC. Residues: CAWSVEVARVDEQYF.

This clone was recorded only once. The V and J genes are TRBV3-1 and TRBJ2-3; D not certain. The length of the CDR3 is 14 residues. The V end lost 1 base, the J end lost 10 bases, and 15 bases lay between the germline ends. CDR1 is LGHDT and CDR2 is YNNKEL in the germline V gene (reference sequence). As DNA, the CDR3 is TGTGCCAGCAGCCAAGTAATCGGCTCGGATCCGCAGTATTTT. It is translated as CASSQVIGSDPQYF.

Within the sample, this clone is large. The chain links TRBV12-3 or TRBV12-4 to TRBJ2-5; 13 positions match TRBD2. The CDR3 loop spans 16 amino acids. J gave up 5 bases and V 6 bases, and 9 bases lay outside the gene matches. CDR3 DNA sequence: TGTGCCAGCAGCCCAGGAACTAGCGGGAGGGGGGAGACCCAGTACTTC. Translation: CASSPGTSGRGETQYF.

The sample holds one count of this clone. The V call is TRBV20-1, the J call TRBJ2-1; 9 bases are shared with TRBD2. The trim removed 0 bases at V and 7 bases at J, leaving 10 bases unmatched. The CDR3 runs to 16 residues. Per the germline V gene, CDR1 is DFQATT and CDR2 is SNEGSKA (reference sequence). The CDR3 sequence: CSARDPGLALYNEQFF. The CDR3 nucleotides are TGCAGTGCTAGAGATCCGGGACTAGCCCTATATAATGAGCAGTTCTTC.

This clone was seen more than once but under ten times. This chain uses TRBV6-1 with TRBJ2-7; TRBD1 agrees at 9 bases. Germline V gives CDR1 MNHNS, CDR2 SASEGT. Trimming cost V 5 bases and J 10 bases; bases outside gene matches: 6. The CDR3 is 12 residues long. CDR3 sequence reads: CASSPGQGRQYF. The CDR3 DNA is TGTGCCAGCAGTCCAGGACAGGGGAGACAGTACTTC.

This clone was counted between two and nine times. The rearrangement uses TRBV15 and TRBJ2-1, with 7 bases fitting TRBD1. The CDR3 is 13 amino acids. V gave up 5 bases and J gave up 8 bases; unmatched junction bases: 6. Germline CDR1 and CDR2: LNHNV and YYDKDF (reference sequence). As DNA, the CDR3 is TGTGCCACCAGCCGGGACAGACGGGATGAGCAGTTCTTC. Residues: CATSRDRRDEQFF. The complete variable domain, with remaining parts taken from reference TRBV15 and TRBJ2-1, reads DAMVIQNPRYQVTQFGKPVTLSCSQTLNHNVMYWYQQKSSQAPKLLFHYYDKDFNNEADTPDNFQSRRPNTSFCFLDIRSPGLGDTAMYLCATSRDRRDEQFFGPGTRLTVL.